Sequencing of this T cell receptor delta chain was carried out in a study of Vγ9Vδ2 T cells in congenital toxoplasmosis (dated by TCRdb to about 2021). Regarding the complete study: To diagnose congenital toxoplasmosis, IgG, IgM and IgA serology, Western blot and an in-house interferon-gamma release assay were used. The study compared gamma and delta chain CDR3 repertoires of sorted blood gammadelta T cells between congenitally T. gondii-infected and uninfected infants. Sequencing of the repertoires was done on samples from infants at two time points: 2 months after birth and 1 year of age. TCR sequencing was performed on roughly 5 infected and roughly 10 uninfected infants at 2 months and on 3 infected and 4 uninfected infants at 1 year. Points the paper makes about the study in general: Two months was the earliest age with enough suitable sample material for TCR repertoire analysis, so newborn repertoires were not sequenced. Among roughly 2-month-old infants, germline-encoded fetal-type TRDV2 CDR3 sequences seemed to show up more often in infected than in uninfected infants, which suggests an in utero expansion footprint. Both infected and uninfected infants showed a high prevalence of a public TRGV9 clonotype. At 2 months, TRGV9 and TRDV2 CDR3s of infected infants appeared to carry fewer N additions than uninfected infants, especially TRDV2-TRDJ1 sequences. Repertoire differences between infected and uninfected infants were less clearly seen at 1 year of age than at 2 months.

The same treatment, consisting of spiramycin and/or pyrimethamine plus sulfadiazine plus folinic acid, was given to the mothers of both infected and uninfected infants. Every infant, whether infected or uninfected, was delivered at term after more than 37 weeks of gestation. Around 1 mL of blood was processed into PBMCs by Lymphoprep gradient centrifugation, then cryopreserved in liquid nitrogen and shipped to Belgium. Thawed PBMCs were labeled with Zombie NIR viability dye and stained with CD3, TCR gammadelta, Vgamma9 and Vdelta2 antibodies. Sorting of CD3+ TCRgammadelta+ T cells was performed on a FACSAria III, with a mean purity of around 98%. For each sample, RNA was extracted from approximately 9,600 sorted gammadelta T cells with the RNeasy Micro Kit. Infants were born to mothers enrolled with primary T. gondii infection during pregnancy. Peripheral blood samples from the infants were taken at an outpatient microbiology and virology center in Pavia, Italy.

This clone is regarded as large (0.1 to 1%). Its antigen is not yet known. Base qualities are not at hand, and no much larger clone is one base apart. cDNA was made by template-switch reverse transcription with TRGC- and TRDC-specific primers in one tube, using SuperScript II. The TRGC primer was designed for binding to both the TRGC1 and TRGC2 constant genes. The KAPA Real-Time Library Amplification Kit was used to amplify TRG and TRD, and AMPure XP beads were used for purification between steps. Index PCR with the Nextera XT Index Kit was used to attach Illumina sequencing adapters. Sequencing of TRG and TRD amplicons was performed on an Illumina MiSeq with the V2 300 kit, and 150 bp paired-end reads were generated. On the study's bioinformatics: Read quality was checked with FastQC version 0.11.8 before further analysis. Reads were mapped to GenBank TRG or TRD reference genes, and MiXCR version 3.0.3 was used to assemble CDR3 sequences. Default MiXCR settings were used with one exception: TRDD gene segments were assembled from 3 consecutive nucleotides instead of 5. N additions, CDR3 length, J segment length and clonotype sharing between samples were calculated with VDJtools version 1.2.1. Out-of-frame CDR3 sequences and those containing stop codons were excluded from analysis. To look for overlap, the infant repertoires were checked against previously published Vgamma9Vdelta2 repertoires from fetal, cord blood and adult blood. TCRdb reran clone calling on the public reads with CATT; rows sharing one DNA sequence were then combined. These V and J calls originate from TCRdb's pipeline instead of the authors' own analysis. The sample table shows several hundred delta-chain clones, and 25% are seen once. Over 25% of the sample comes from the top ten.

V is clipped by 0 bases and J by 11 bases, and the sequence between their germline boundaries is 21 bases long. Based on the germline V gene, the CDR1 and CDR2 sequences are GEAIGNYY and EKD. Spanning cysteine to phenylalanine, the CDR3 consists of 15 amino acids. Only the CDR3 region is kept as DNA, spanning 45 bases read in frame from base 1. In this chain, TRDV2 is recombined with TRDJ1; the best D guess is TRDD3, with 5 bases matching. Material: gamma-delta T cells from blood. This TCR came from a child under 10 years old born to a mother with Toxoplasma gondii infection during pregnancy, either congenitally infected or uninfected (not recorded which). CDR3 loop: CACDTVEGRREGLIF. DNA sequence: TGTGCCTGTGACACCGTCGAGGGGAGGAGAGAGGGGCTCATCTTT.